This T cell receptor (beta chain) was sequenced in a study of a mutant IDH1 vaccine in newly diagnosed glioma. Study overall: Beginning 4-6 weeks after radiotherapy alone, or with temozolomide cycles, vaccination took place. Findings and limits, study-wide: No link was apparently found between pseudoprogression and changes in top peripheral T cell clonotypes.

A word on this clone: Its antigen is still unknown.

Libraries were prepared by immunoSEQ multiplex PCR; TCRdb keeps only in-frame clonotypes and omits some of them. The sample includes about 40,000 clones, about nine tenths of them seen just once. Specified time point: week 5, during vaccination. Every single dose of the vaccine, 300 ug of mutant IDH1 20-mer peptide, came with topical imiquimod. Tumors from donors were new WHO grade 3 or 4 IDH1-mutant astrocytomas with ATRX loss. V lost 0 bases, J lost 4 bases, and 10 bases lay in between. CDR1 is SGHNT, CDR2 YYREEE, per germline (reference sequence). The CDR3 length is 14 residues. This specimen was PBMCs, taken from a glioma patient whose treatment included an IDH1 peptide vaccine. The clonotype comes from a man between 45 and 60 years old with glioma. The chain carries TRBV5-4 and TRBJ1-2; D is possibly TRBD1 (5 bases). The CDR3 bases are TGTGCCAGCAGCTTGGGGGGGTCTGGCTATGGCTACACCTTC. Residues: CASSLGGSGYGYTF.